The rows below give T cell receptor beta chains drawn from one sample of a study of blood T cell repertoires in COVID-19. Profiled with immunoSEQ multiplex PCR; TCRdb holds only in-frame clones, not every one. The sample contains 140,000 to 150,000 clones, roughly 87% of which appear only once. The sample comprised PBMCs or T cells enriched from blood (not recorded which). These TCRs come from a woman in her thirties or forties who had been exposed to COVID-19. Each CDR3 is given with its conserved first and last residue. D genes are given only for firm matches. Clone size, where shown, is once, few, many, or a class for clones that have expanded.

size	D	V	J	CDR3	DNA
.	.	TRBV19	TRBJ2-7	CASSIGSGAYEQYF	TGTGCCAGTAGTATAGGTAGCGGCGCCTACGAGCAGTACTTC
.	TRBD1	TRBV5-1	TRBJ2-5	CASSKDRAETQYF	TGCGCCAGCAGCAAGGACAGGGCAGAGACCCAGTACTTC
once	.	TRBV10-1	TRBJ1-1	CASRNDRKEAFF	TGCGCCAGCAGGAATGACAGAAAAGAAGCTTTCTTT
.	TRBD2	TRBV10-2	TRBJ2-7	CASNIAGPSYEQYF	TGCGCCAGCAATATAGCGGGACCCTCCTACGAGCAGTACTTC
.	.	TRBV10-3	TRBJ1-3	CAISEKGRAGNTIYF	TGTGCCATCAGTGAGAAGGGCAGGGCTGGAAACACCATATATTTT
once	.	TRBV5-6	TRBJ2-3	CASSLLARADTQYF	TGTGCCAGCAGCTTACTAGCTAGGGCAGATACGCAGTATTTT
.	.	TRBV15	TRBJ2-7	CATSRDIAGRITDEQYF	TGTGCCACCAGCAGAGATATCGCCGGGAGAATTACAGACGAGCAGTACTTC
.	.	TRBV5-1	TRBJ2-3	CASREGSTDTQYF	TGCGCCAGCAGGGAGGGTAGCACAGATACGCAGTATTTT
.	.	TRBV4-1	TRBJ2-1	CASSQGRQASYNEQFF	TGCGCCAGCAGCCAAGGGAGACAGGCCTCCTACAATGAGCAGTTCTTC
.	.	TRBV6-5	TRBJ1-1	CASSYRIEGTEAFF	TGTGCCAGCAGTTACAGGATAGAGGGCACTGAAGCTTTCTTT
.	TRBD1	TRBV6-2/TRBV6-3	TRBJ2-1	CASSSLGQGYNEQFF	TGTGCCAGCAGTTCCTTAGGACAGGGTTACAATGAGCAGTTCTTC
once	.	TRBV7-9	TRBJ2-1	CASSSLGRLEDEQFF	TGTGCCAGCAGCTCGCTAGGGAGGCTGGAGGATGAGCAGTTCTTC
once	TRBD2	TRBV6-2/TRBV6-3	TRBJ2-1	CASSYLPGRSHNEQFF	TGTGCCAGCAGTTACCTCCCCGGGAGGTCCCACAATGAGCAGTTCTTC
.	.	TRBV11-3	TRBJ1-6	CASSLVLNSPLHF	TGTGCCAGCAGCTTAGTACTTAATTCACCCCTCCACTTT
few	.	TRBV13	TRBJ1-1	CASREVGGETEAFF	TGTGCCAGCAGGGAAGTGGGGGGAGAGACTGAAGCTTTCTTT
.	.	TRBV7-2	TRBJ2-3	CASSLGPASYGPTDTQYF	TGTGCCAGCAGCTTAGGTCCAGCTAGCTATGGGCCCACAGATACGCAGTATTTT
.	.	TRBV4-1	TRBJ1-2	CASSQERQAINYGYTF	TGCGCCAGCAGCCAAGAACGCCAGGCTATCAACTATGGCTACACCTTC
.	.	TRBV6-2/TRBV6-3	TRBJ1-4	CASSYSTGEKLFF	TGTGCCAGCAGTTACTCGACGGGAGAAAAACTGTTTTTT
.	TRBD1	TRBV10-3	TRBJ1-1	CAIRLSQGAGTEAFF	TGTGCCATCAGACTTTCTCAGGGGGCTGGGACTGAAGCTTTCTTT
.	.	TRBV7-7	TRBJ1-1	CASSPADTGLTEAFF	TGTGCCAGCAGCCCCGCGGATACAGGGCTCACTGAAGCTTTCTTT
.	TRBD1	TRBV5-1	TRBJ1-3	CASRTGGSGNTIYF	TGCGCCAGTAGAACAGGGGGCTCTGGAAACACCATATATTTT
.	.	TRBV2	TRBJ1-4	CASSSPEGATNEKLFF	TGTGCCAGCAGTTCCCCGGAGGGAGCAACTAATGAAAAACTGTTTTTT
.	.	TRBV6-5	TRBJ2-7	CASSYSPSSYEQYF	TGTGCCAGCAGTTACTCGCCTAGCTCCTACGAGCAGTACTTC
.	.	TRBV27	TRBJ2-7	CASRRGWEQYF	TGTGCCAGCCGTAGGGGCTGGGAGCAGTACTTC
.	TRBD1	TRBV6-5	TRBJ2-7	CASSYRDRGPYEQYF	TGTGCCAGCAGTTACCGGGACAGGGGACCATACGAGCAGTACTTC
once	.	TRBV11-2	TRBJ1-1	CASSLDPDTEAFF	TGTGCCAGCAGCTTAGATCCCGACACTGAAGCTTTCTTT
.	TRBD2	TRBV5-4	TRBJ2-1	CASSFSGGLNNEQFF	TGTGCCAGCAGCTTCAGCGGGGGACTTAACAATGAGCAGTTCTTC
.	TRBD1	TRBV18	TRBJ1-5	CASSPLGQGNQPQHF	TGTGCCAGCTCACCATTGGGACAGGGAAATCAGCCCCAGCATTTT
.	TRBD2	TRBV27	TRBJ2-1	CASSLSGPRGLAGYNEQFF	TGTGCCAGCAGTTTATCCGGCCCCCGGGGACTAGCGGGGTACAATGAGCAGTTCTTC
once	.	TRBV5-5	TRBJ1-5	CASSLGWESNQPQHF	TGTGCCAGCAGCTTGGGGTGGGAGTCCAATCAGCCCCAGCATTTT
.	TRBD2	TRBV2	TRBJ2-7	CASSDGETSGYEQYF	TGTGCCAGCAGTGACGGAGAAACTAGCGGCTACGAGCAGTACTTC
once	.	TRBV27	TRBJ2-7	CASSLAGSSYEQYF	TGTGCCAGCAGTTTAGCGGGGAGCTCCTACGAGCAGTACTTC